The present entry profiles one TCR beta chain with its context. The sample comes from a study of T cell changes during pregnancy in multiple sclerosis. The repertoire was sequenced with immunoSEQ multiplex PCR; TCRdb's copy has only in-frame clones and lacks some. The table records approximately 62,000 clones, 93% of them present only once. The germline V and J ends were trimmed by 4 bases and 2 bases, with 2 bases remaining between them. Germline V gives CDR1 SQVTM, CDR2 ANQGSEA. The CDR3 runs 11 residues. The chain employs TRBV29-1 and TRBJ2-2; D not resolved. The sample in question was CD8+ T cells from peripheral blood mononuclear cells, obtained in the second trimester of pregnancy. This TCR derives from a female donor with multiple sclerosis, enrolled in a pregnancy study. CDR3 sequence (DNA): TGCAGCGTTGCTAACACCGGGGAGCTGTTTTTT. Protein sequence: CSVANTGELFF.